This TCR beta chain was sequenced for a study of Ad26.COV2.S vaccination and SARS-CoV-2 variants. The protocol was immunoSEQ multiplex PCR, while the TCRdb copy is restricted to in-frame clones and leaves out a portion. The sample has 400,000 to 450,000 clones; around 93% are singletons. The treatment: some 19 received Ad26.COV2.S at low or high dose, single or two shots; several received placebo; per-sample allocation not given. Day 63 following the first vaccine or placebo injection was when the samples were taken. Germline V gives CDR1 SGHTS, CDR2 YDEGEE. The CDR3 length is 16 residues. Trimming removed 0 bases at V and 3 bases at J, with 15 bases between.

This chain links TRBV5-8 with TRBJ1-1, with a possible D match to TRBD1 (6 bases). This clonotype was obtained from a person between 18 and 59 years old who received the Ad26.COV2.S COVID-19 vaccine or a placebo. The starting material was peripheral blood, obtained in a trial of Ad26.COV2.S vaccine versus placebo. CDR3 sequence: CASSLGPGVSDTEAFF. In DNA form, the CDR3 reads TGTGCCAGCAGCTTGGGACCAGGGGTTAGTGACACTGAAGCTTTCTTT. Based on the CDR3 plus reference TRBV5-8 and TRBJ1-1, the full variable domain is EAGVTQSPTHLIKTRGQQATLRCSPISGHTSVYWYQQALGLGLQFLLWYDEGEERNRGNFPPRFSGRQFPNYSSELNVNALELEDSALYLCASSLGPGVSDTEAFFGQGTRLTVV.